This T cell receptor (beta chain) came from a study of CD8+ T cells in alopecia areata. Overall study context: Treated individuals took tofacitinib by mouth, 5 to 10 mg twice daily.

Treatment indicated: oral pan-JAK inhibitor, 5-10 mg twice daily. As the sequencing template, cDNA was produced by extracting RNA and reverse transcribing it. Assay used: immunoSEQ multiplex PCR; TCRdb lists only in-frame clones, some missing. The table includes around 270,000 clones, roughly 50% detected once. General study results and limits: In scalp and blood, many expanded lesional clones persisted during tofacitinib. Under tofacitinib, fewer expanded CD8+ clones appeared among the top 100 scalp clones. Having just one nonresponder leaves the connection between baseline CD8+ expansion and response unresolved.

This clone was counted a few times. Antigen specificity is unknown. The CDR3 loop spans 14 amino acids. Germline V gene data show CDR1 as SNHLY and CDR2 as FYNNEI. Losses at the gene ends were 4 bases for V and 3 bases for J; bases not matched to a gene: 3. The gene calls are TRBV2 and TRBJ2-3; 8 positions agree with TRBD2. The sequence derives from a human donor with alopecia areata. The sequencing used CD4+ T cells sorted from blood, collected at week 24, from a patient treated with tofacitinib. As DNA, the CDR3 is TGTGCCAGCAGTGGGACTAGCCGGACAGATACGCAGTATTTT. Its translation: CASSGTSRTDTQYF.